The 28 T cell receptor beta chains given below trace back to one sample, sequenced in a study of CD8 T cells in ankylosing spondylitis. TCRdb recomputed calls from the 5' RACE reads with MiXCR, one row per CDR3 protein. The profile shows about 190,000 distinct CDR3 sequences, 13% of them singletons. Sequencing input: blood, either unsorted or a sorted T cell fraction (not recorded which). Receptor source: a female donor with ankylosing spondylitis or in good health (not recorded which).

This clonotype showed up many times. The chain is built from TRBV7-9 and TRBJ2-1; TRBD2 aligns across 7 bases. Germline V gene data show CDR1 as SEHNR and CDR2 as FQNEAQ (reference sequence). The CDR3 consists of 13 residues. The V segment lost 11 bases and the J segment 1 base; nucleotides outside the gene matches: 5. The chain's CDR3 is CASKAGSYNEQFF. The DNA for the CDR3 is TGTGCCTCTAAAGCGGGGTCCTACAATGAGCAGTTCTTC.

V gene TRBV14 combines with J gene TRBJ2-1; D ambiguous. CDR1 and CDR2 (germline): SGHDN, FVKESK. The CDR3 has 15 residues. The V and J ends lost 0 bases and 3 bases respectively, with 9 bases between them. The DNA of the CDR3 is TGTGCCAGCAGCCAAGATCTTGGAAGCTACAATGAGCAGTTCTTC. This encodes CASSQDLGSYNEQFF.

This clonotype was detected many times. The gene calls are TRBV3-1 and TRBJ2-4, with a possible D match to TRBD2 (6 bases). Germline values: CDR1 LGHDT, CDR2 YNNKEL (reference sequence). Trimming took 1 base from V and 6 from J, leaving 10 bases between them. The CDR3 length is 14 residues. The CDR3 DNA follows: TGTGCCAGCAGCCAAGGGTCCGGGGGAAACATTCAGTACTTC. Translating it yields CASSQGSGGNIQYF.

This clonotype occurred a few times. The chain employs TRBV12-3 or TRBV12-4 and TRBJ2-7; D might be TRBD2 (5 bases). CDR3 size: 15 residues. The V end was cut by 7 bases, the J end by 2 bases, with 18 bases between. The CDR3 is CASTKQGSGAYEQYF. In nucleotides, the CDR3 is TGTGCCAGCACCAAGCAAGGGAGTGGGGCCTACGAGCAGTACTTC.

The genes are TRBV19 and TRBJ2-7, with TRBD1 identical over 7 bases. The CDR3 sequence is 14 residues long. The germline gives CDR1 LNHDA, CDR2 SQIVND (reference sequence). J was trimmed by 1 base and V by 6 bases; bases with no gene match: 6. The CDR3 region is CASRSGTASYEQYF. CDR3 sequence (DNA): TGTGCCAGTAGATCTGGGACAGCTTCCTACGAGCAGTACTTC.

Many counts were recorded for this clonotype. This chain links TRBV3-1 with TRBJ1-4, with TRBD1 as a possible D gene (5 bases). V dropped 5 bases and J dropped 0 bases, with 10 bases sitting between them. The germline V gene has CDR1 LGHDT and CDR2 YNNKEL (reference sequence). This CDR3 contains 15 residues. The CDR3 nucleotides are TGTGCCAGCAGCTTCCCGACAGCAACTAATGAAAAACTGTTTTTT. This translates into CASSFPTATNEKLFF.

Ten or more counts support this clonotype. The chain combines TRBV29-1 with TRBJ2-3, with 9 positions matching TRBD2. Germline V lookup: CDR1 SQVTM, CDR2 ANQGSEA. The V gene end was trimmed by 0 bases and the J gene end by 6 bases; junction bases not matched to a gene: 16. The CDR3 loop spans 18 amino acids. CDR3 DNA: TGCAGCGTTGAAGATTGGGGTGTGGGCGGGAGGGCCACGGATACGCAGTATTTT. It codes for CSVEDWGVGGRATDTQYF.

CDR3 in DNA: TGCAGTGCTTTTGGCGGGAGAGGCCACAATGAGCAGTTCTTC. Translation: CSAFGGRGHNEQFF. This chain connects TRBV20-1 to TRBJ2-1; the match to TRBD2 covers 7 bases. V was clipped by 5 bases and J by 5 bases; unmatched bases: 9. CDR1 is DFQATT and CDR2 is SNEGSKA in the germline V gene (reference sequence). The CDR3 is 14 amino acids.

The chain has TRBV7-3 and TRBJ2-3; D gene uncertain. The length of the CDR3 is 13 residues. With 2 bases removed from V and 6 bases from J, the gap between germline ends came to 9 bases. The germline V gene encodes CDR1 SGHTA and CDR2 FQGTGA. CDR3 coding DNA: TGTGCCAGCAGCTTACCAGGACCCGATACGCAGTATTTT. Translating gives CASSLPGPDTQYF. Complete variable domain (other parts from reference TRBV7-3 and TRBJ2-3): GAGVSQTPSNKVTEKGKYVELRCDPISGHTALYWYRQSLGQGPEFLIYFQGTGAADDSGLPNDRFFAVRPEGSVSTLKIQRTERGDSAVYLCASSLPGPDTQYFGPGTRLTVL.

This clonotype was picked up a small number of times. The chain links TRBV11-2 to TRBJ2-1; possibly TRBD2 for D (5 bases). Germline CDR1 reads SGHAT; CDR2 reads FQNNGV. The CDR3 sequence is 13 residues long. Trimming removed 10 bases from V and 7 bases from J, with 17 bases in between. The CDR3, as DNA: TGTGCCACCGAACTTAGTGGCGGGAATGAGCAGTTCTTC. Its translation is CATELSGGNEQFF.

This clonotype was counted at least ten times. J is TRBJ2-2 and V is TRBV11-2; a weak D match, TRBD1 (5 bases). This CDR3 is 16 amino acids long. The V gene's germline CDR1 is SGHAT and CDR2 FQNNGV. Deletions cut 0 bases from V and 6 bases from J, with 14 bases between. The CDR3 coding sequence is TGTGCCAGCAGCTTAGAGGGCCTAGGGGCCCCCGGGGAGCTGTTTTTT. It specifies CASSLEGLGAPGELFF.

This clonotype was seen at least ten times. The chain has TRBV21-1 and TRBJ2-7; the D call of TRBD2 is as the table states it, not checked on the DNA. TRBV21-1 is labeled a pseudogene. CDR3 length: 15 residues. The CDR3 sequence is CATEASPGKSGEQYF. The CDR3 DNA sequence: TGTGCCACCGAAGCAAGCCCCGGGAAAAGTGGCGAGCAGTACTTC.

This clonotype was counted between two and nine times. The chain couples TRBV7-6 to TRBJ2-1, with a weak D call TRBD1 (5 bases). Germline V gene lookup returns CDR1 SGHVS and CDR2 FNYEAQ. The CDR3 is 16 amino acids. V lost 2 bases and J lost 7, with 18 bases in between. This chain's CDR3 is CASSLRGRRVGNEQFF. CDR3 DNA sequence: TGTGCCAGCAGCTTAAGGGGCAGAAGGGTGGGGAATGAGCAGTTCTTC.

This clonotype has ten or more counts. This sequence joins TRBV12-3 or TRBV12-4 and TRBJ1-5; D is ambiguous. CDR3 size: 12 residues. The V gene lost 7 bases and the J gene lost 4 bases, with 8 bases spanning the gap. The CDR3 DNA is TGTGCCAGCACCCATAGTAATCAGCCCCAGCATTTT. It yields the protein CASTHSNQPQHF.

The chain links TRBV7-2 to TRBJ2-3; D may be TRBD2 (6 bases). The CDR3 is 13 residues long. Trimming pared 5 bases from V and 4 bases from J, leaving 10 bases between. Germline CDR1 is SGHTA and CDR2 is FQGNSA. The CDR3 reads CASSTTRSDTQYF. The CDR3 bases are TGTGCCAGCAGCACGACTAGGTCAGATACGCAGTATTTT.

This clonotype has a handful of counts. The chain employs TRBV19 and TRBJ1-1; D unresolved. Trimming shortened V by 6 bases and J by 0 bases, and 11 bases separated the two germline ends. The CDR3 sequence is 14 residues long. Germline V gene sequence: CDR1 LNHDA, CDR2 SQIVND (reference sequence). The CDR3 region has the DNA TGTGCCAGTAGAAGACCCTTGTTGAACACTGAAGCTTTCTTT. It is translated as CASRRPLLNTEAFF. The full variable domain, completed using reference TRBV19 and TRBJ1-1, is DGGITQSPKYLFRKEGQNVTLSCEQNLNHDAMYWYRQDPGQGLRLIYYSQIVNDFQKGDIAEGYSVSREKKESFPLTVTSAQKNPTAFYLCASRRPLLNTEAFFGQGTRLTVV.

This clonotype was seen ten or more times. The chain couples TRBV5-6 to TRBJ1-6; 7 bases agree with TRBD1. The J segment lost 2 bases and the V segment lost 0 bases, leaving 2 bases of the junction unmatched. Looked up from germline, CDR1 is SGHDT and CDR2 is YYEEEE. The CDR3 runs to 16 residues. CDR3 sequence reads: CASSLGQGAYNSPLHF. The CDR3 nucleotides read TGTGCCAGCAGCTTGGGACAGGGCGCCTATAATTCACCCCTCCACTTT. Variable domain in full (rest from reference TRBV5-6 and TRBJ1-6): DAGVTQSPTHLIKTRGQQVTLRCSPKSGHDTVSWYQQALGQGPQFIFQYYEEEERQRGNFPDRFSGHQFPNYSSELNVNALLLGDSALYLCASSLGQGAYNSPLHFGNGTRLTVT.

The chain's CDR3 is CASSQGQGRTEQYF. CDR3 coding DNA: TGTGCCAGCAGCCAGGGACAGGGTAGGACTGAGCAGTACTTC. The rearrangement uses TRBV3-1 and TRBJ2-7, with 9 bases aligning to TRBD1. The CDR3 sequence is 14 residues long. V was pared by 3 bases and J by 7 bases, with 7 bases of the junction left unmatched. Germline-derived CDR1 and CDR2 are LGHDT and YNNKEL (reference sequence).

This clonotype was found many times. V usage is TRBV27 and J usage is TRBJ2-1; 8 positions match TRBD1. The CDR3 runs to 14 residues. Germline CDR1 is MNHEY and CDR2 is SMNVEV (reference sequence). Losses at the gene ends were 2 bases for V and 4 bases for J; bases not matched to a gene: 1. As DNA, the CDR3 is TGTGCCAGCAGTTTAGACAGGGGATACAATGAGCAGTTCTTC. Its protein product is CASSLDRGYNEQFF.

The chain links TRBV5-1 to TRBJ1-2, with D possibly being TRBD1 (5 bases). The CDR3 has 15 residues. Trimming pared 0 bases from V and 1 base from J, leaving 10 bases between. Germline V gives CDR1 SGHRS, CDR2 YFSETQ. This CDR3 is CASSLAGDRNYGYTF. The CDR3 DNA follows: TGCGCCAGCAGCTTGGCTGGGGACCGTAACTATGGCTACACCTTC. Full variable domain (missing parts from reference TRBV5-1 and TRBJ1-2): KAGVTQTPRYLIKTRGQQVTLSCSPISGHRSVSWYQQTPGQGLQFLFEYFSETQRNKGNFPGRFSGRQFSNSRSEMNVSTLELGDSALYLCASSLAGDRNYGYTFGSGTRLTVV.

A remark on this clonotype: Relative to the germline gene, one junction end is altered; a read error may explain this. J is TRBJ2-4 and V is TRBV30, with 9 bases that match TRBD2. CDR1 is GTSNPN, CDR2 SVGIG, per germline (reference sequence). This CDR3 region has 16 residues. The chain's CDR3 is CVWSATPFSGSGIQYF. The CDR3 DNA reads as TGTGTCTGGAGTGCAACCCCCTTTAGCGGGAGTGGCATTCAGTACTTC.

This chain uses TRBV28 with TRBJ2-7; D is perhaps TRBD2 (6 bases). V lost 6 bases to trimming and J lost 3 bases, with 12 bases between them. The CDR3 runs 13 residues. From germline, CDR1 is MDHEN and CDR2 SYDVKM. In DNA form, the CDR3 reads TGTGCCAGCAGGGACGGGAGTTACTACGAGCAGTACTTC. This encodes CASRDGSYYEQYF.

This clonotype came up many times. The CDR3: CASSTRLRGGNYGYTF. CDR3 bases: TGTGCCAGCAGTACCAGATTGAGAGGGGGCAACTATGGCTACACCTTC. The chain carries TRBV28 and TRBJ1-2; 7 bases fit TRBD1. V was pared by 5 bases and J by 2 bases, with 11 bases of the junction left unmatched. This CDR3 contains 16 residues. CDR1 and CDR2 from the germline V gene are MDHEN and SYDVKM.

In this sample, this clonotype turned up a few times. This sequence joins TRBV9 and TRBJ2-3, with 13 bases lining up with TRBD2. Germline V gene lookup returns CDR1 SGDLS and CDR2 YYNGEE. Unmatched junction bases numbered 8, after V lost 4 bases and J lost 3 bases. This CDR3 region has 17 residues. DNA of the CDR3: TGTGCCAGCAGCACAAGGACTAGCGGGAGTGAAACAGATACGCAGTATTTT. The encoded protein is CASSTRTSGSETDTQYF.

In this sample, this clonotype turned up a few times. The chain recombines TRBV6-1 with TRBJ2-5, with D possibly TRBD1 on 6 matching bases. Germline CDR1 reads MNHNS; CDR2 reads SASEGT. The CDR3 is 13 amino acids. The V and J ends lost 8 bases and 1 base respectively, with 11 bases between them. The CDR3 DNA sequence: TGTGCCAGCCCTACGGACAGCCAAGAGACCCAGTACTTC. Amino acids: CASPTDSQETQYF.

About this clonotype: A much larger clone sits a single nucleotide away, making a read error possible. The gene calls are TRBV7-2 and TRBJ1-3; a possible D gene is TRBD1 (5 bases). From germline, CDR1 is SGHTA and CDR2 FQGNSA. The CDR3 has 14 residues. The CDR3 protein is CASSLQGSGDTKYF. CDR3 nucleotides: TGTGCCAGCAGCTTACAGGGTTCCGGAGACACCAAATATTTT.

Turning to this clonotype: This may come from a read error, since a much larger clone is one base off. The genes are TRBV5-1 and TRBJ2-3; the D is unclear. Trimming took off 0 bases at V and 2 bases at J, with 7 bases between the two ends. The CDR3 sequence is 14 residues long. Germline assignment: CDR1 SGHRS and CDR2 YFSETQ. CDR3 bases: TGCGCCAGCAGCTTGGGCTACTACACAGATACGCAGTATTTT. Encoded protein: CASSLGYYTDTQYF.

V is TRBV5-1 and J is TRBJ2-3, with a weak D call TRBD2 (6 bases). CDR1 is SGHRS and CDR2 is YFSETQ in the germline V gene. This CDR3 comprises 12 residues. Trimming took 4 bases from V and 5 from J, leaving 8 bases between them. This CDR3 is CASSLTRDTQYF. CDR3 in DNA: TGCGCCAGCAGCCTGACTAGAGATACGCAGTATTTT.